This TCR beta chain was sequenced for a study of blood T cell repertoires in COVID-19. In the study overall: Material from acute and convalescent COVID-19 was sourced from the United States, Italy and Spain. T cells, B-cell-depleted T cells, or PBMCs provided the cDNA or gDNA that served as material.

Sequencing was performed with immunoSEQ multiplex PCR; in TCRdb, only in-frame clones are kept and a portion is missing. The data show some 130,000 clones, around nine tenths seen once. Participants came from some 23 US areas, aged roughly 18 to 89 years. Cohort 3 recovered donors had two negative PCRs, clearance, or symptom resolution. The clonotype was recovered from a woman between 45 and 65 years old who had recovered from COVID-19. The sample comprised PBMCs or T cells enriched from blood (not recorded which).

DNA for the CDR3: TGTGCCAGCAGCCAGAACAGGGGAGGCACTGAAGCTTTCTTT. Translated: CASSQNRGGTEAFF. This chain uses TRBV14 with TRBJ1-1, with 7 bases fitting TRBD1. The germline V gene has CDR1 SGHDN and CDR2 FVKESK. The CDR3 has 14 amino acids. The trim removed 3 bases at V and 4 bases at J, leaving 5 bases unmatched.